This T cell receptor beta chain was sequenced in a study of identical twins. Template switching added a universal primer site; cDNA carried unique molecular identifiers. TCRdb re-analysed the 5' RACE reads in MiXCR, keeping a single row per CDR3 protein. Of about 530,000 distinct CDR3 sequences in the sample, around 20% were seen once. Germline assignment: CDR1 DFQATT and CDR2 SNEGSKA (reference sequence). This CDR3 spans 11 amino acids. About this clonotype itself: The antigen is unknown.

There were only healthy Caucasians among the donors. Points from the study as a whole: Cross-sectional statistics, not tracking of the same donors, supported the conclusions.

These same records also appear under a second study, on yellow fever vaccine responses in identical twins. That paper adds: The authors reported partly convergent, partly personalized vaccine responses in identical twins.

This TCR derives from a woman aged 18 to 35 in good health. The chain is built from TRBV20-1 and TRBJ2-5, with 7 positions matching TRBD2. The specimen was CD4+ T cells sorted from blood. CDR3 region: CLVGLGETQYF. In nucleotides, the CDR3 is TGCCTGGTCGGACTAGGGGAGACCCAGTACTTC.